A single sample gave rise to the 3 T cell receptor beta chains below, sequenced in a study of cytomegalovirus exposure and HLA in healthy donors. Produced via immunoSEQ multiplex PCR; TCRdb's table is partial and in-frame only. The profile covers 160,000 or so clones, with about 88% appearing a single time and 3% taken by the ten largest. Sequencing was done on a sample of PBMCs. These receptors were taken from a young man in good health and CMV-seronegative.

This clone was seen only a few times. At one end, the junction sequence differs from germline, possibly due to a read error. The rearrangement joins TRBV5-6 to TRBJ2-7; D is perhaps TRBD1 (5 bases). The V gene's germline CDR1 is SGHDT and CDR2 YYEEEE. The CDR3 runs 8 residues. The CDR3 DNA follows: TGTGCCAGCATCCCAGGGTGCTTC. It yields the protein CASIPGCF. The full variable domain, its missing parts supplied by reference TRBV5-6 and TRBJ2-7, is DAGVTQSPTHLIKTRGQQVTLRCSPKSGHDTVSWYQQALGQGPQFIFQYYEEEERQRGNFPDRFSGHQFPNYSSELNVNALLLGDSALYLCASIPGCFGPGTRLTVT.

V gene TRBV15 combines with J gene TRBJ1-1; D is undetermined. V was shortened by 5 bases and J by 10 bases, with 17 bases between the two germline ends. The germline V gene has CDR1 LNHNV and CDR2 YYDKDF (reference sequence). This CDR3 is built from 13 residues. The CDR3: CATSGGFGFPAFF. CDR3 in DNA: TGTGCCACCAGCGGAGGGTTTGGCTTTCCAGCTTTCTTT.

V is TRBV5-6 and J is TRBJ2-1; D is possibly TRBD2 (5 bases). From germline, CDR1 is SGHDT and CDR2 YYEEEE. The CDR3 loop spans 15 amino acids. Trimming removed 5 bases at V and 4 bases at J, with 16 bases between. The CDR3 region is CASRGKVAGYNEQFF. DNA for the CDR3: TGTGCCAGCAGAGGTAAGGTCGCGGGTTACAATGAGCAGTTCTTC.